The rows below give T cell receptor beta chains drawn from one sample of a study of CD8+ T cells in alopecia areata. The assay was immunoSEQ multiplex PCR, and TCRdb's table has in-frame clones only and misses some. The sample has 170,000 or so clones, around three fifths seen once; the top ten hold roughly 14%. The material sequenced was CD4+ T cells sorted from blood, taken at week 0. The source of these receptors is a human donor with alopecia areata. CDR3s include the opening cysteine and the closing phenylalanine or tryptophan. A D gene is named only where the DNA matches it firmly. A clone size is listed for some rows: how often the clone was seen (once, few, many), or a class if it is expanded.

d_call	v_call	j_call	clone_size	cdr3_nt	cdr3_aa
-	TRBV27	TRBJ1-1	-	TGTGCCAGCAGTTATCGGGAGGCGGGAACTGAAGCTTTCTTT	CASSYREAGTEAFF
-	TRBV7-3	TRBJ1-2	few	TGTGCCAGCAGCTTAGGCGCTAACTATGGCTACACCTTC	CASSLGANYGYTF
-	TRBV5-6	TRBJ1-6	few	TGTGCCAGCACCCCGGGCCGTGGACGGAATTCACCCCTCCACTTT	CASTPGRGRNSPLHF
-	TRBV7-2	TRBJ1-2	-	TGTGCCAGCAGCTCGGGATCTTTTTACACCTTC	CASSSGSFYTF
TRBD1	TRBV7-2	TRBJ2-1	-	TGTGCCAGCAGCGCCGGGGACAGGGTAACGAATGAGCAGTTCTTC	CASSAGDRVTNEQFF
-	TRBV19	TRBJ2-2	-	TGTGCCAGTAGAGATCATGGCAGGGGAAGAACCGGGGAGCTGTTTTTT	CASRDHGRGRTGELFF
-	TRBV29-1	TRBJ2-2	-	TGCAGCGTTGAGCGGGGAGCGGAGAGCGGGGAGCTGTTTTTT	CSVERGAESGELFF
TRBD1	TRBV19	TRBJ1-6	-	TGTGCCAGTAGCCCGACAGGGAGCTCCTATAATTCACCCCTCCACTTT	CASSPTGSSYNSPLHF
-	TRBV4-2	TRBJ1-5	-	TGTGCCAGCAGCCAAGATCGGGAACAGCCCCAGCATTTT	CASSQDREQPQHF
-	TRBV19	TRBJ1-6	few	TGTGCCAGTAGTATTGGAAGGGCCTATAATTCACCCCTCCACTTT	CASSIGRAYNSPLHF
-	TRBV15	TRBJ2-7	-	TGTGCCACCAGCAGAGATGGAGGGAGCTCCTACGAGCAGTACTTC	CATSRDGGSSYEQYF
TRBD1	TRBV7-9	TRBJ1-4	-	TGTGCCAGCACCAGGACAGGGGTGGATGAAAAACTGTTTTTT	CASTRTGVDEKLFF
-	TRBV25-1	TRBJ1-5	few	TGTGCCAGCAGTGAGGGAAATCAGCCCCAGCATTTT	CASSEGNQPQHF
-	TRBV29-1	TRBJ1-2	-	TGCAGCGTTGCGGAGGGCGGTGGCTACACCTTC	CSVAEGGGYTF
TRBD1	TRBV20-1	TRBJ1-1	-	TGCAGTGCTAGACGAGGGACAGACATCACCTTT	CSARRGTDITF
TRBD1	TRBV4-3	TRBJ1-5	-	TGCGCCAGCAGCCAAGAGGTACGACCCTCGACAGGGAGAATTGGTCAGCCCCAGCATTTT	CASSQEVRPSTGRIGQPQHF
-	TRBV12-5	TRBJ1-2	-	TGTGCTAGTGGTTGGGGCAGGGGAGAGGGCTACACCTTC	CASGWGRGEGYTF
-	TRBV7-8	TRBJ1-2	-	TGTGCCAGCAGCTTAAAGGCCTCGGGGTCCTATGGCTACACCTTC	CASSLKASGSYGYTF
-	TRBV10-3	TRBJ1-6	-	TGTGCCATCAGTGAGCCGAGCTCCTATAATTCACCCCTCCACTTT	CAISEPSSYNSPLHF
-	TRBV10-3	TRBJ1-2	few	TGTGCCATCAGTGAGTCTATCATCCCCGTTGGCAGGGGCGAAGGCTACACCTTC	CAISESIIPVGRGEGYTF
TRBD2	TRBV4-2	TRBJ2-3	few	TGTGCCAGCAGCCAAGCAAGCGGGGGGGCCAGAGATACGCAGTATTTT	CASSQASGGARDTQYF
TRBD1	TRBV29-1	TRBJ2-5	-	TGCAGCGTCAGACAGGGTTACGGAGAGACCCAGTACTTC	CSVRQGYGETQYF
TRBD1	TRBV30	TRBJ1-4	-	TGTGCCTGGAGTGTTACAGGGGGCACTAATGAAAAACTGTTTTTT	CAWSVTGGTNEKLFF
-	TRBV4-2	TRBJ1-1	few	TGTGCCAGCAGCCAAGATTCGAAGAACACTGAAGCTTTCTTT	CASSQDSKNTEAFF
-	TRBV6-5	TRBJ2-7	once	TGTGCCAGCAGTTACTTGGGGCAGGAGCAGTACTTC	CASSYLGQEQYF
TRBD1	TRBV5-1	TRBJ1-1	-	TGCGCCAGCAGCCCTCGGACAGGGGGGAACACTGAAGCTTTCTTT	CASSPRTGGNTEAFF
TRBD1	TRBV6-5	TRBJ2-7	-	TGTGCCAGCAGCCAAGACCCAGGGGGCTTCTACGAGCAGTACTTC	CASSQDPGGFYEQYF
-	TRBV6-6	TRBJ1-2	few	TGTGCCAGCAGTTACTCCTCGGCTAACTATGGCTACACCTTC	CASSYSSANYGYTF
-	TRBV30	TRBJ1-5	-	TGTGCCTGGAGTGTTCTGTTTGGGAGCAATCAGCCCCAGCATTTT	CAWSVLFGSNQPQHF
TRBD1	TRBV25-1	TRBJ1-2	-	TGTGCCAGCAGTGGTGGGCTCGCGGCAGGGGGATACTATGGCTACACCTTC	CASSGGLAAGGYYGYTF
-	TRBV29-1	TRBJ2-5	few	TGCAGTGCCGGGACAAATCAAGAGACCCAGTACTTC	CSAGTNQETQYF
-	TRBV2	TRBJ1-5	-	TGTGCCAGCAGTGGTAGTCTAACCCAGCCCCAGCATTTT	CASSGSLTQPQHF
-	TRBV18	TRBJ1-5	-	TGTGCCAGCTCTCCAGGGACCGCGAGCAATCAGCCCCAGCATTTT	CASSPGTASNQPQHF
-	TRBV2	TRBJ2-7	-	TGTGCCAGCATGCGGGTGTCCTTCTACGAGCAGTACTTC	CASMRVSFYEQYF
-	TRBV19	TRBJ1-5	few	TGTGCCAGTAGCCTGCGAGATCAGCCCCAGCATTTT	CASSLRDQPQHF
-	TRBV7-2	TRBJ1-1	-	TGTGCCAGCAGGGGGACTTGGAACACTGAAGCTTTCTTT	CASRGTWNTEAFF
-	TRBV2	TRBJ1-1	-	TGTGCCAGCAGTGATAAGGGGTTTTACACTGAAGCTTTCTTT	CASSDKGFYTEAFF
-	TRBV29-1	TRBJ1-2	few	TGCAGCCTAGGGAATAACTATGGCTACACCTTC	CSLGNNYGYTF
TRBD2	TRBV30	TRBJ2-1	few	TGTGCCTGGAGCCAGTTGGGACTAGCGACGAATGAGCAGTTCTTC	CAWSQLGLATNEQFF
TRBD1	TRBV5-4	TRBJ2-2	few	TGTGCCAGCAGGTGGGACAGGGTCGCCGGGGAGCTGTTTTTT	CASRWDRVAGELFF
-	TRBV29-1	TRBJ1-2	-	TGCAGCGTTGGTGTCGGTCGTGGCTACACCTTC	CSVGVGRGYTF
-	TRBV28	TRBJ2-5	-	TGTGCCAGCCACCCCGGGACCCAAGAGACCCAGTACTTC	CASHPGTQETQYF
TRBD1	TRBV6-1	TRBJ2-1	-	TGTGCCAACTCACCCGACAGGGTCGCCAATGAGCAGTTCTTC	CANSPDRVANEQFF
TRBD2	TRBV29-1	TRBJ2-7	-	TGCAGCGTTGCAGGGACTAGCGGGGGGGCGTACGAGCAGTACTTC	CSVAGTSGGAYEQYF
-	TRBV6-6	TRBJ2-6	-	TGTGCCAGCAACCTCCGACGGCTCTCTGGGGCCAACGTCCTGACTTTC	CASNLRRLSGANVLTF
-	TRBV29-1	TRBJ1-1	-	TGCAGCGTCGTGGTGGGTGGCGACACTGAAGCTTTCTTT	CSVVVGGDTEAFF
-	TRBV6-6	TRBJ1-2	few	TGTGCCAGCGGGGGTGGGGTTAATGGCTACACCTTC	CASGGGVNGYTF
-	TRBV30	TRBJ2-5	-	TGTGCCTGGAGTGTATATTGGGCGGGCAGTCAAGAGACCCAGTACTTC	CAWSVYWAGSQETQYF
-	TRBV2	TRBJ1-3	few	TGTGCCGGAGCAGGGATTACTGGAAACACCATATATTTT	CAGAGITGNTIYF